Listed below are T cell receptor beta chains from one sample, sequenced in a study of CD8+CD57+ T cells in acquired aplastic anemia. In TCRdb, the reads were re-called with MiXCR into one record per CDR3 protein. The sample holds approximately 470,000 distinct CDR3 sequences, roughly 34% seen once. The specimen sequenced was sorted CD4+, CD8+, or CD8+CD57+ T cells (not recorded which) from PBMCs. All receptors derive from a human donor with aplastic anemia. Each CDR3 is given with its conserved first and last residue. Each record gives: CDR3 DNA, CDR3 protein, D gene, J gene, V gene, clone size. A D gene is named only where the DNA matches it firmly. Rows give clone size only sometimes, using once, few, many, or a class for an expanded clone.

cdr3_nt: TGCAGTGCTAGAGGTCTTTATGGCTACACCTTC
cdr3_aa: CSARGLYGYTF
d_call: .
j_call: TRBJ1-2
v_call: TRBV20-1
clone_size: .

cdr3_nt: TGCGCCAGCAGAGTAGAGGACAGGGCTGTTAATTCACCCCTCCACTTT
cdr3_aa: CASRVEDRAVNSPLHF
d_call: TRBD1
j_call: TRBJ1-6
v_call: TRBV10-2
clone_size: .

cdr3_nt: TGTGCCAGCAGTCCGATACTAGCGGGAGAGGGGGCGGGCACCGGGGAGCTGTTTTTT
cdr3_aa: CASSPILAGEGAGTGELFF
d_call: TRBD2
j_call: TRBJ2-2
v_call: TRBV25-1
clone_size: .

cdr3_nt: TGTGCCAGCAGCGTAGCGACAGCCCAAGAGACCCAGTACTTC
cdr3_aa: CASSVATAQETQYF
d_call: .
j_call: TRBJ2-5
v_call: TRBV9
clone_size: many

cdr3_nt: TGCGCCAGCGCCAGGGAGGATTACTACGAGCAGTACTTC
cdr3_aa: CASAREDYYEQYF
d_call: .
j_call: TRBJ2-7
v_call: TRBV5-1
clone_size: .

cdr3_nt: TGCAGCGCCAAGGGGCGGTTCACAGATACGCAGTATTTT
cdr3_aa: CSAKGRFTDTQYF
d_call: .
j_call: TRBJ2-3
v_call: TRBV29-1
clone_size: many

cdr3_nt: TGTGCCAGCAGCGTAGCTTCGACTCGCGGGGAGGCCAAGCAGTTCTTC
cdr3_aa: CASSVASTRGEAKQFF
d_call: .
j_call: TRBJ2-1
v_call: TRBV9
clone_size: .

cdr3_nt: TGTGCCAGCAGTGTATACAGACCGACCGGGGAGCTGTTTTTT
cdr3_aa: CASSVYRPTGELFF
d_call: .
j_call: TRBJ2-2
v_call: TRBV2
clone_size: many

cdr3_nt: TGCGCCAGCAGCCAAGGCCTAGCGGGAGCACAAGAGACCCAGTACTTC
cdr3_aa: CASSQGLAGAQETQYF
d_call: TRBD2
j_call: TRBJ2-5
v_call: TRBV4-1
clone_size: .

cdr3_nt: TGCAGTGCTAGTTGGGGGGCTGGCAGTCAGCCCCAGCATTTT
cdr3_aa: CSASWGAGSQPQHF
d_call: .
j_call: TRBJ1-5
v_call: TRBV20-1
clone_size: .

cdr3_nt: TGCAGCGTCGGAGGGACTAGCGGGGGGGCGAGGAGCTACGCAGTATTT
cdr3_aa: CSVGGTSGGARSYAVF
d_call: TRBD2
j_call: TRBJ2-3
v_call: TRBV29-1
clone_size: .

cdr3_nt: TGTGCCACCAGCCCACCCTCCCAAGTGAGTAGGGTGAGAGAAAAACTGTTTTTT
cdr3_aa: CATSPPSQVSRVREKLFF
d_call: .
j_call: TRBJ1-4
v_call: TRBV15
clone_size: many